One T cell receptor beta chain is described in this entry. Its antigen is not yet known. No clone much larger than this one lies a single base away; base qualities are absent. The data are from a study of shared clonotypes between healthy human individuals (TCRdb year 2020). Concerning the study at large: The cohort included a few men and two women between 18 and 49 years of age. For each donor, CD4 naive and CD4 memory were each run on three plates, CD8 naive on two plates, and CD8 memory on one plate. To estimate repertoire size and how much clonotypes are shared between individuals, the study performed deep sequencing of blood TCR repertoires from a few healthy adults. Different laboratories and diverse techniques were used to prepare libraries and sequence TCR repertoires, to increase sequencing depth and limit assay-specific biases. Between about 0.9 and 8.9 billion PBMCs per donor were obtained by leukapheresis. Broader findings and caveats from the paper: Pairwise subsampling led to the expectation that sequencing depth would affect the degree of clonotype sharing among donors. About 4.5% of naive CD4, 3.5% of naive CD8, around 2.3% of memory CD4, and approximately 0.39% of memory CD8 clonotypes were shared across four donors. Incomplete sequencing was indicated by rarefaction of sorted-subset datasets, despite the large sequencing depth. Clonotypes shared by all four sorted-subset donors showed higher generation probabilities than non-shared clonotypes. The genetic and exposure-history diversity represented was limited by the small number of donors. Only blood was sampled, and tissue TCR repertoires likely differ from those in blood. Estimated clonotype richness was generally larger for naive than for memory subsets.

Inclusive of the bounding cysteine and phenylalanine, the CDR3 is 12 residues long. The kept DNA is CDR3 alone, 36 bases in frame from the first base. CDR1 and CDR2, per the germline V gene, are MGHRA and YSYEKL. Relative to germline, V is 2 bases shorter and J is 9 bases shorter, with 8 bases between their ends. Using the deep immunoSEQ assay, multiplex PCR amplified TCR CDR3 regions from genomic DNA. Extracted genomic DNA from each cell subset was spread evenly across all wells of several immunoSEQ 96-well plates, with each plate serving as a replicate. For sorted subsets, 150 to 200 ng genomic DNA, equal to 30,000 or so T cell genomes, was loaded into each replicate PCR. Purified libraries were measured with a Qubit 3.0 fluorometer, size-checked on a Bioanalyzer 2100, and measured again with the KAPA Library Quantification kit. Every immunoSEQ 96-well plate was sequenced on a dedicated single-read 150-cycle Illumina NextSeq 550 flow cell. In the original analysis: Because the immunoSEQ output held only junctional sequences and lacked quality scores, the filtering could not match the filtering applied to full-length reads. Sequences were annotated with PyIR, a Python wrapper for IgBLAST v1.9, using IMGT germline references to assign V/J genes and CDR3. Reads were filtered out if the reads had weak V/J assignments (E-value above 1e-6), no CDR3, stop codons, out-of-frame junctions, or ambiguous translated residues. V3J clonotypes were defined as sequences sharing an identical inferred V gene, J gene, and CDR3 amino acid sequence. Percentage overlap between repertoires was calculated by dividing the number of shared unique clonotypes by the size of the smaller repertoire. Three approaches were used to assess repertoire richness: RTK rarefaction, the Chao1 estimator, and Recon v2.1 estimates of unobserved clonotypes. For all TCRbeta clonotypes obtained by the gDNA method from a handful of donors, generation probabilities were computed with OLGA. What TCRdb holds here is the immuneACCESS table cut down to in-frame rearrangements. Part of the clones is not present; checked against another copy, under half of the missing clones reflect an unresolved V gene, and the others are unexplained. Clone size and V and J calls were adopted from that table, with D and trimming inferred from the DNA. Here the sample has approximately 500,000 clones; roughly 95% occur a single time. The top ten constitute about 0.057% of the sample.

The donors were healthy, HIV-negative adults with no recently reported acute infections or vaccinations. Every donor was a Caucasian adult living in Nashville, Tennessee, USA. CD4+ T cells were enriched through magnetic negative selection, after which naive cells were positively selected on CD45RA and the remaining negative fraction served as the memory subset. After blood collection by leukapheresis, PBMCs were isolated using Ficoll-Histopaque density gradient centrifugation and then cryopreserved in the vapor phase of liquid nitrogen. Purity and quantity of every magnetically sorted T cell population were checked by analytical flow cytometry. Genomic DNA was isolated from every sorted fraction and measured by UV absorbance on a Nanodrop 2000c.

The sequence was obtained from a woman aged 30 to 39 in good health. The sequence joins TRBV4-1 to TRBJ2-1, with TRBD1 perhaps the D gene, on 5 matching bases. The sequenced material came from naive CD4+ T cells sorted from blood. The cell subset or site label for this specimen denotes: CD45RA+ positively selected. The sequence in DNA is TGCGCCAGCAGCCAACCCCAGGGTGAGCAGTTCTTC. Translated, it reads CASSQPQGEQFF.